These 19 T cell receptor beta chains were all obtained from the same sample, sequenced in a study of shared clonotypes between healthy human individuals. Using immunoSEQ multiplex PCR, the repertoire was profiled, and TCRdb retains in-frame clones only, with some absent. The table has roughly 2.5 million clones, just over 90% seen once. Input material: naive CD4+ T cells sorted from blood. This sample's subset: CD45RA+ positively selected. The receptors here all came from a man younger than 35 in good health.

As to this clone: Other DNA sequences in the sample encode the same CDR3. V is TRBV6-1 and J is TRBJ2-7, with D possibly matching TRBD2 (5 bases). Germline V CDR1 and CDR2: MNHNS, SASEGT. CDR3 size: 13 residues. The ends were cut back, 6 bases at V and 3 bases at J, with 12 bases in the middle. CDR3 sequence (DNA): TGTGCCAGCAGCGGGGAGACCTACTACGAGCAGTACTTC. Its protein is CASSGETYYEQYF.

This chain joins TRBV15 and TRBJ2-7, with TRBD1 as a possible D gene (7 bases). The CDR3 is 15 amino acids. CDR1 and CDR2 (germline): LNHNV, YYDKDF (reference sequence). Trimming took off 1 base at V and 1 base at J, with 11 bases between the two ends. CDR3 amino acids: CATSRGGTASYEQYF. The CDR3 region has the DNA TGTGCCACCAGCAGAGGCGGGACAGCGTCCTACGAGCAGTACTTC.

J is TRBJ2-2 and V is TRBV29-1, with 14 bases that match TRBD2. CDR3 length equals 15 residues. J lost 4 bases, V lost 7 bases, and 5 bases had no gene match. CDR1 and CDR2 from the germline V gene are SQVTM and ANQGSEA. CDR3 nucleotide sequence: TGCAGCGCCCTGGGACTAGCGGGAGTCACCGGGGAGCTGTTTTTT. Encoded protein: CSALGLAGVTGELFF.

The CDR3 loop reads CASSERSLIPPGDQPQHF. DNA for the CDR3: TGTGCCAGCAGTGAGCGAAGCCTAATACCTCCAGGCGATCAGCCCCAGCATTTT. This chain uses TRBV25-1 with TRBJ1-5; D not certain. The CDR3 is 18 amino acids. The germline CDR1 and CDR2 sequences are MGHDK and SYGVNS. V gave up 3 bases and J gave up 5 bases, with 23 bases separating them.

V gene TRBV30 combines with J gene TRBJ2-5; 9 nucleotides agree with TRBD2. Germline V lookup: CDR1 GTSNPN, CDR2 SVGIG (reference sequence). The length of the CDR3 is 14 residues. Trimming at V came to 3 bases and at J to 2 bases, leaving 4 bases not matched to a gene. The CDR3 DNA reads TGTGCCTGGAGGGCTAGCGGGGCGCAAGAGACCCAGTACTTC. Translation: CAWRASGAQETQYF.

The chain carries TRBV6-5 and TRBJ2-7; D gene uncertain. V lost 3 bases to trimming and J lost 0 bases, with 9 bases between them. CDR3 length equals 14 residues. Looked up from germline, CDR1 is MNHEY and CDR2 is SVGAGI. This chain's CDR3 is CASSYGPNSYEQYF. CDR3 sequence (DNA): TGTGCCAGCAGTTATGGGCCAAACTCCTACGAGCAGTACTTC.

The chain joins TRBV9 to TRBJ2-5, with TRBD2 as a possible D gene (6 bases). Trimming removed 0 bases at V and 6 bases at J, with 15 bases between. This CDR3 comprises 15 residues. Germline lookup yields CDR1 SGDLS and CDR2 YYNGEE. CDR3: CASSVGGLAEQTQYF. The CDR3 nucleotides read TGTGCCAGCAGCGTAGGGGGCTTAGCGGAGCAGACCCAGTACTTC.

The CDR3 loop reads CASSVGDRLRATGELFF. CDR3 nucleotide sequence: TGTGCCAGCAGCGTCGGGGACAGGCTTAGGGCTACCGGGGAGCTGTTTTTT. This chain uses TRBV9 with TRBJ2-2; the match to TRBD1 covers 8 bases. CDR1 and CDR2 (germline): SGDLS, YYNGEE. This CDR3 spans 17 amino acids. J gave up 5 bases and V 2 bases, and 11 bases lay outside the gene matches.

J is TRBJ1-2 and V is TRBV28; 8 nucleotides agree with TRBD1. The CDR3 has 16 amino acids. Germline CDR1 is MDHEN and CDR2 is SYDVKM. With V trimmed by 3 bases and J by 6 bases, 12 bases remained unmatched. This CDR3 reads CASSLAPQGGLDGYTF. The CDR3 DNA is TGTGCCAGCAGTTTGGCCCCACAGGGGGGATTAGATGGCTACACCTTC.

The chain is built from TRBV5-4 and TRBJ2-1; 8 nucleotides align to TRBD1. This CDR3 spans 14 amino acids. The J segment lost 6 bases and the V segment lost 4 bases, leaving 6 bases of the junction unmatched. Per germline, CDR1 SGHNT and CDR2 YYREEE (reference sequence). The CDR3 spells CASSPGGQANEQFF. The CDR3 DNA is TGTGCCAGCAGCCCTGGGGGACAGGCCAATGAGCAGTTCTTC.

Regarding this clone: Sequence at one end of the junction differs from germline and may be a read error. V usage is TRBV10-3 and J usage is TRBJ2-2; possibly TRBD2 for D (7 bases). Looked up from germline, CDR1 is ENHRY and CDR2 is SYGVKD. The CDR3 is 14 amino acids. Here the CDR3 DNA reads TGTGCAATCAGGGGAGGGGAGGTGGCCGGGGAGCTGTTTTTT. It translates to CAIRGGEVAGELFF.

The chain carries TRBV5-6 and TRBJ2-3, with TRBD1 matching over 9 bases. The germline V gene encodes CDR1 SGHDT and CDR2 YYEEEE. CDR3 length: 14 amino acids. V shed 3 bases and J 3 bases; nucleotides not matched to a gene: 2. The CDR3 nucleotides are TGTGCCAGCAGCTCCGGGACAGGGACAGATACGCAGTATTTT. As protein: CASSSGTGTDTQYF.

The chain employs TRBV29-1 and TRBJ2-1; no clear D. The V end was cut by 4 bases, the J end by 0 bases, with 10 bases between. Germline CDR1 is SQVTM and CDR2 is ANQGSEA. This CDR3 is built from 14 residues. The DNA for the CDR3 is TGCAGCGTTGTTGAAGGCAGCTCCTACAATGAGCAGTTCTTC. It yields the protein CSVVEGSSYNEQFF.

The chain joins TRBV30 to TRBJ2-3; 7 bases are a match to TRBD2. The CDR3 contains 15 residues. Per the germline V gene, CDR1 is GTSNPN and CDR2 is SVGIG (reference sequence). After removal of 0 bases from V and 4 bases from J, the junction contained 7 bases not matched to a gene. CDR3 in DNA: TGTGCCTGGAGTGTACGGCGGGGGTCGTCAGATACGCAGTATTTT. Translation: CAWSVRRGSSDTQYF.

This chain joins TRBV4-1 and TRBJ2-1; 11 bases map to TRBD2. The germline CDR1 and CDR2 sequences are MGHRA and YSYEKL. This CDR3 has 17 amino acids. V trimming: 4 bases; J trimming: 1 base; junction bases outside the gene matches: 6. CDR3 nucleotide sequence: TGCGCCAGCAGCCTAGCGGGGGGGACAGGGTCCTACAATGAGCAGTTCTTC. Translated, it gives CASSLAGGTGSYNEQFF.

The V gene is TRBV10-3, the J gene TRBJ1-6; 8 nucleotides line up with TRBD1. V lost 4 bases, J lost 7 bases, and 6 bases stayed unmatched. The germline CDR1 and CDR2 sequences are ENHRY and SYGVKD. This CDR3 region has 15 residues. CDR3 loop: CAISGTGSMNSPLHF. CDR3 in DNA: TGTGCCATCAGTGGGACAGGGTCTATGAATTCACCCCTCCACTTT.

This chain links TRBV16 with TRBJ2-4; D is possibly TRBD1 (6 bases). V shed 4 bases and J shed 5 bases, with 15 bases lying between them. Germline V gene lookup returns CDR1 KGHSY and CDR2 FQNENV. The length of the CDR3 is 15 residues. The CDR3 DNA is TGTGCCAGCAGCCTTCAAAGGACAGCGGAAAACATTCAGTACTTC. Translation: CASSLQRTAENIQYF.

The chain carries TRBV7-2 and TRBJ2-7; either TRBD1 or TRBD2 may supply D (5 bases each). V lost 1 base and J lost 6, with 7 bases in between. The CDR3 is made up of 12 amino acids. The germline V gene encodes CDR1 SGHTA and CDR2 FQGNSA. CDR3 DNA sequence: TGTGCCAGCAGCTTAGACGGGACCGAGCAGTACTTC. This codes for CASSLDGTEQYF.

J is TRBJ2-3 and V is TRBV19; weak D call: TRBD1 (5 bases). Germline CDR1 is LNHDA and CDR2 is SQIVND (reference sequence). The CDR3 spans 18 residues. Deletions cut 1 base from V and 4 bases from J, with 21 bases between. The CDR3 DNA follows: TGTGCCAGTAGTATAGGTGGGGCGGTCATGAAGGTCTCAGATACGCAGTATTTT. This translates into CASSIGGAVMKVSDTQYF. Using reference TRBV19 and TRBJ2-3 for the parts outside the CDR3, the full variable domain is DGGITQSPKYLFRKEGQNVTLSCEQNLNHDAMYWYRQDPGQGLRLIYYSQIVNDFQKGDIAEGYSVSREKKESFPLTVTSAQKNPTAFYLCASSIGGAVMKVSDTQYFGPGTRLTVL.